The rows below give T cell receptor beta chains drawn from one sample of a study of T cell changes during pregnancy in multiple sclerosis. Assay used: immunoSEQ multiplex PCR; TCRdb lists only in-frame clones, some missing. The profile shows tens of thousands of clones, around 90% of them singletons. Sequencing was performed on peripheral blood, taken in the first trimester of pregnancy. The receptors shown here come from a female donor in good health, enrolled as a control in a pregnancy study. The CDR3 runs from the conserved cysteine through the conserved F or W. D genes are given only for firm matches.

D gene,J gene,V gene,CDR3 protein,CDR3 DNA
-,TRBJ2-1,TRBV6-5,CASSHLTGSEIIF,TGTGCCAGCAGTCACCTCACAGGGAGTGAGATAATCTTC
-,TRBJ1-4,TRBV14,CASSNAGDEKLFF,TGTGCCAGCTCTAATGCAGGGGATGAAAAACTGTTTTTT
-,TRBJ1-2,TRBV10-3,CAISESRGSGGYTF,TGTGCCATCAGTGAGTCAAGGGGGTCAGGCGGCTACACCTTC
-,TRBJ2-3,TRBV5-4,CASSFWGGTDTQYF,TGTGCCAGCAGCTTCTGGGGGGGCACAGATACGCAGTATTTT
-,TRBJ2-2,TRBV18,CASSSRGPNTGELFF,TGTGCCAGCTCAAGCAGGGGCCCGAACACCGGGGAGCTGTTTTTT
TRBD1,TRBJ1-2,TRBV7-8,CASSLAWDSYGYTF,TGTGCCAGCAGCTTAGCTTGGGACAGCTATGGCTACACCTTC
-,TRBJ1-1,TRBV15,CATSRDIAVGTEAFF,TGTGCCACCAGCAGAGATATAGCGGTCGGGACTGAAGCTTTCTTT
TRBD1,TRBJ2-7,TRBV27,CASRRQGGSYEQYF,TGTGCCAGCAGAAGACAGGGTGGGTCCTACGAGCAGTACTTC
TRBD1,TRBJ1-3,TRBV6-1,CASTEQGRNTIYF,TGTGCCAGCACCGAACAGGGGAGAAACACCATATATTTT
-,TRBJ2-3,TRBV9,CASSPMGSGTDTQYF,TGTGCCAGCAGCCCCATGGGGAGCGGCACAGATACGCAGTATTTT
TRBD1,TRBJ1-1,TRBV5-1,CASSLGTGVDNTEAFF,TGCGCCAGCAGCCTAGGGACAGGTGTGGACAATACTGAAGCTTTCTTT
TRBD2,TRBJ2-5,TRBV5-4,CASSLVPSGGETQYF,TGTGCCAGCAGCTTGGTGCCTAGCGGTGGGGAGACCCAGTACTTC
TRBD1,TRBJ1-2,TRBV29-1,CSVAKRDRDYYGYTF,TGCAGCGTTGCAAAGAGGGACAGGGATTACTATGGCTACACCTTC
TRBD2,TRBJ2-3,TRBV7-9,CASNPYIGGGSTDTQYF,TGTGCCAGCAACCCATATATCGGCGGGGGGAGCACAGATACGCAGTATTTT